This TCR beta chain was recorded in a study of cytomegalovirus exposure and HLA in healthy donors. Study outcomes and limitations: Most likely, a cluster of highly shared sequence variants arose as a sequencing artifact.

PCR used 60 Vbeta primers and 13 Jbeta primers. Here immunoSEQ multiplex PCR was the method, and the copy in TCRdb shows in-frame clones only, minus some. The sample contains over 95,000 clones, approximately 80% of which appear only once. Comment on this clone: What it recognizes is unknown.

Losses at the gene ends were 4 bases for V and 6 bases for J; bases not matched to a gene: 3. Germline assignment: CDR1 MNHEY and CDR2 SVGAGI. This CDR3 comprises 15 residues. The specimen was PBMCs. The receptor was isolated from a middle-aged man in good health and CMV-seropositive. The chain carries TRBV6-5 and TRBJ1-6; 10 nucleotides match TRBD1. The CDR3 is CASSFRTGGNSPLHF. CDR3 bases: TGTGCCAGCAGTTTCCGGACAGGGGGTAATTCACCCCTCCACTTT.